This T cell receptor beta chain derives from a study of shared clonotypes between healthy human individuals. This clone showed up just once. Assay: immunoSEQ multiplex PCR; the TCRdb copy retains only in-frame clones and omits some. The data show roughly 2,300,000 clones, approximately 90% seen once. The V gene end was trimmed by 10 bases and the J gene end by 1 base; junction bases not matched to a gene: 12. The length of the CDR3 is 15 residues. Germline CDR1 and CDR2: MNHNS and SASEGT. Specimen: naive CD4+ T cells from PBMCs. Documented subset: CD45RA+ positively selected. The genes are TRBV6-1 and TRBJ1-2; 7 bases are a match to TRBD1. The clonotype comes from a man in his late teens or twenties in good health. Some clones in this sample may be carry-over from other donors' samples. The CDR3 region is CATHTSGQDNYGYTF. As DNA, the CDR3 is TGTGCCACCCACACGTCAGGACAGGATAACTATGGCTACACCTTC.